The 2 T cell receptor beta chains below all came from one sample that was sequenced in a study of blood T cell repertoires in COVID-19. Measured with immunoSEQ multiplex PCR; TCRdb has only the in-frame clones, and not every one. The profile shows tens of thousands of clones, about four fifths of them singletons. Source material: peripheral blood. These receptor sequences come from a man in his 70s with acute or convalescent COVID-19.

This chain joins TRBV5-1 and TRBJ2-1; TRBD1 matches at 7 bases. CDR1 and CDR2 from the germline V gene are SGHRS and YFSETQ. The CDR3 runs to 16 residues. V lost 3 bases and J lost 0; bases outside the gene matches: 6. The CDR3 spells CASSSGQAFSYNEQFF. CDR3 nucleotides: TGCGCCAGCAGCTCAGGACAGGCGTTCTCCTACAATGAGCAGTTCTTC.

The chain uses TRBV19 and TRBJ1-2; D possibly corresponds to TRBD1 (6 bases). The V end lost 3 bases, the J end lost 5 bases, and 22 bases lay between the germline ends. In germline, CDR1 is LNHDA, CDR2 SQIVND (reference sequence). CDR3 length equals 17 residues. CDR3 residues: CASSISRGGRSLYGYTF. CDR3 sequence (DNA): TGTGCCAGTAGTATCTCTCGTGGGGGCCGCAGTCTATATGGCTACACCTTC.